The source of this T cell receptor beta chain is a study of response to subunit inactivated influenza vaccine. V was clipped by 4 bases and J by 11 bases, with 15 bases between them. The CDR3 covers 13 residues. Study results and caveats: Each seasonal flu vaccination may recruit only limited new T cells, authors suggested.

In TCRdb, the RT-PCR reads were re-called with MiXCR into one record per CDR3 protein. The sample has approximately 500,000 distinct CDR3 sequences; roughly 13% are singletons. This clonotype has only a few counts. The target antigen is unknown. This chain uses TRBV12-3 or TRBV12-4 with TRBJ1-5; no definite D call. The clonotype was recovered from a man aged 50 to 59 who received an inactivated influenza vaccine. Sequenced here: PBMCs from blood, sampled roughly 6 weeks after vaccination. The CDR3 DNA reads TGTGCCAGCAGTTGGTCCCGAGCCTTGGCCCAGCATTTT. As protein: CASSWSRALAQHF.